This T cell receptor beta chain was identified in a study of T cells in localized non-small cell lung cancer. Whole-study results and caveats: Blood T cell density predicted longer survival; adjacent-lung clonality, shorter. Adjacent lung had a median 57 of the 100 largest tumor clones. Uninvolved adjacent lung had the highest recorded T cell clonality, with tumor below it.

Germline lookup yields CDR1 MNHEY and CDR2 SMNVEV (reference sequence). The CDR3 consists of 14 residues. Deletions cut 4 bases from V and 0 bases from J, with 9 bases between. Notes on this clone: Its antigen is as yet unknown.

TCRdb's copy holds only in-frame clones and misses some; the assay was immunoSEQ multiplex PCR. The sample contains approximately 100,000 clones, about nine tenths of which appear only once. The chain is built from TRBV27 and TRBJ1-1; D gene uncertain. The sample was PBMCs, taken before any cancer treatment. The TCR sequence derives from a woman aged 40 to 75 with stage II squamous cell lung carcinoma. The CDR3 nucleotides read TGTGCCAGCAGTTCTCCGATGATGAACACTGAAGCTTTCTTT. Translated, it gives CASSSPMMNTEAFF.